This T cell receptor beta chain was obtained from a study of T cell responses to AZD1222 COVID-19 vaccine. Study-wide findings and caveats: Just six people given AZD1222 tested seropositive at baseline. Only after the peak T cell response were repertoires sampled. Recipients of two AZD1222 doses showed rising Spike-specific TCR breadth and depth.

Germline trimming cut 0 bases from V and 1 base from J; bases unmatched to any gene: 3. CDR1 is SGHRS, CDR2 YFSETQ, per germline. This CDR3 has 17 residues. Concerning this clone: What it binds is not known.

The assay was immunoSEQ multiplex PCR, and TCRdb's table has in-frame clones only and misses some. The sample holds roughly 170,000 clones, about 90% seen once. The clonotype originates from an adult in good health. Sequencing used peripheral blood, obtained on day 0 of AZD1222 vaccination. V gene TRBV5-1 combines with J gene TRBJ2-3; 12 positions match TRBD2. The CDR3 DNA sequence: TGCGCCAGCAGCTTGGTGACTAGCGGGAGCGGCACAGATACGCAGTATTTT. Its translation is CASSLVTSGSGTDTQYF.